This T cell receptor (beta chain) was obtained from a study of cytomegalovirus exposure and HLA in healthy donors. Notes on this clone: No antigen is known for it.

The CDR3 contains 14 residues. CDR1 is LGHNA and CDR2 is YNFKEQ in the germline V gene. PCR used 60 Vbeta primers and 13 Jbeta primers. Using immunoSEQ multiplex PCR, the repertoire was profiled, and TCRdb retains in-frame clones only, with some absent. The sample data list approximately 150,000 clones. Study-wide points: More than 15,000 TCR beta sequences were associated with HLA alleles at 0.05 false discovery rate in a later analysis. Earlier analysis yielded a pattern in which most TCR beta V segments were productive about 87% or about 30% of the time. A later analysis reported that several of the most significant clusters appeared to be linked to common viral pathogens, among them Epstein-Barr virus. Later on, a genetic analysis was performed. It linked a missense variant in DCLRE1C with V- and J-gene trimming of TCR beta.

The sequencing input was PBMCs. This TCR was recovered from a woman between 50 and 59 years old in good health and CMV-seronegative. The chain couples TRBV4-2 to TRBJ2-5; 8 bases line up with TRBD1. The tail of the sequence fits TRBJ2-7 better, so the J call may be wrong. The CDR3 DNA reads TGTGCCAGCAGCCGGACAGGGAGCACCTACGAGCAGTACTTC. Amino acid sequence: CASSRTGSTYEQYF.